These 18 T cell receptor beta chains were all obtained from the same sample, sequenced in a study of T cell responses to AZD1222 COVID-19 vaccine. Measured with immunoSEQ multiplex PCR; TCRdb has only the in-frame clones, and not every one. The profile shows 90,000 to 100,000 clones, about 85% of them singletons. The source was peripheral blood, collected on day 0 of AZD1222 vaccination. These receptors came from an adult in good health.

The chain joins TRBV3-1 (or the pseudogene TRBV3-2) to TRBJ1-3; D gene uncertain. Germline V gene data show CDR1 as LGHDT and CDR2 as YNNKEL (reference sequence). With 3 bases removed from V and 0 bases from J, the gap between germline ends came to 9 bases. CDR3 length: 15 amino acids. The CDR3 DNA reads as TGTGCCAGCAGCCATCGTCCCGTCTCTGGAAACACCATATATTTT. Translation: CASSHRPVSGNTIYF.

The rearrangement joins TRBV11-3 to TRBJ2-3; 10 nucleotides line up with TRBD2. Per germline, CDR1 SGHNT and CDR2 YENEEA. V shed 5 bases and J 5 bases; nucleotides not matched to a gene: 13. There are 17 residues in the CDR3. The CDR3, as DNA: TGTGCCAGCAGCCCAAGCATCTGGACTAGCGGAAGAGATACGCAGTATTTT. Residues: CASSPSIWTSGRDTQYF.

Comments on this clone: A junction boundary mismatches the germline segment, possibly from a read error. The chain couples TRBV5-1 to TRBJ2-1; 10 nucleotides line up with TRBD2. CDR1 is SGHRS, CDR2 YFSETQ, per germline. The CDR3 runs 15 residues. Here the CDR3 DNA reads TGTGCCAGCACCTGGTGGACTAGCGGAGACAATGAGCAGTTCTTC. Translating gives CASTWWTSGDNEQFF.

By share, this clone ranks as medium-sized. The chain links TRBV3-1 (or the pseudogene TRBV3-2) to TRBJ1-3; D gene unclear. Looked up from germline, CDR1 is LGHDT and CDR2 is YNNKEL (reference sequence). V lost 3 bases to trimming and J lost 0 bases, with 9 bases between them. The CDR3 is made up of 15 amino acids. The CDR3 coding sequence is TGTGCCAGCAGCCAGGTAGGGAACTCTGGAAACACCATATATTTT. Residues: CASSQVGNSGNTIYF.

Only one count was recorded for this clone. The chain couples TRBV2 to TRBJ1-5; tentative D call: TRBD1 (6 bases). Germline V gene data show CDR1 as SNHLY and CDR2 as FYNNEI. Trimming left V 10 bases short and J 4 bases short, with 17 bases between. The CDR3 covers 14 residues. For the CDR3, the DNA is TGTGCCACAAAAGGAGGGGGTTCGAATCAGCCCCAGCATTTT. Protein product: CATKGGGSNQPQHF.

The rearrangement uses TRBV11-3 and TRBJ1-3; maybe TRBD1 (6 bases). With 3 bases removed from V and 2 bases from J, the gap between germline ends came to 11 bases. Looked up from germline, CDR1 is SGHNT and CDR2 is YENEEA. This CDR3 is 15 amino acids long. CDR3 protein: CASSFDGGPGNTIYF. CDR3 in DNA: TGTGCCAGCAGCTTCGACGGGGGGCCTGGAAACACCATATATTTT.

The J gene is TRBJ1-3, the V gene TRBV9; TRBD1 is a possible D gene (5 bases). Germline assignment: CDR1 SGDLS and CDR2 YYNGEE. V lost 2 bases and J lost 4, with 19 bases in between. CDR3 length equals 17 residues. DNA for the CDR3: TGTGCCAGCAGCGTTGGGGCGGAGTGGACCCTGGGAAACACCATATATTTT. Its translation is CASSVGAEWTLGNTIYF.

The chain combines TRBV21-1 with TRBJ2-1; the tabulated D call, TRBD2, remains unverified against the DNA. TRBV21-1 is termed a pseudogene. The CDR3 has 14 amino acids. The CDR3 coding sequence is TGTGCCAGCACTCACCGGGGGGGTTACAATGAGCAGTTCTTC. It encodes CASTHRGGYNEQFF.

The chain recombines TRBV15 with TRBJ2-2; D gene unclear. This CDR3 comprises 15 residues. V gave up 5 bases and J gave up 4 bases, with 14 bases separating them. CDR1 is LNHNV and CDR2 is YYDKDF in the germline V gene (reference sequence). Here the CDR3 reads CATSLEGVSTGELFF. CDR3 sequence (DNA): TGTGCCACCAGCCTAGAAGGAGTATCCACCGGGGAGCTGTTTTTT.

The chain employs TRBV11-3 and TRBJ1-6; D remains ambiguous. The ends were cut back, 0 bases at V and 4 bases at J, with 7 bases in the middle. Per germline, CDR1 SGHNT and CDR2 YENEEA. The CDR3 extends over 15 amino acids. The CDR3 is CASSLDRSYNSPLHF. The CDR3 DNA is TGTGCCAGCAGCTTAGATCGTTCTTATAATTCACCCCTCCACTTT.

The chain employs TRBV29-1 and TRBJ2-7, with 11 nucleotides matching TRBD1. Germline CDR1 reads SQVTM; CDR2 reads ANQGSEA. The CDR3 extends over 13 amino acids. V lost 5 bases, J lost 4 bases, and 4 bases stayed unmatched. The CDR3 DNA reads TGCAGCGTTTTAGGGACAGGGGGTTACGAGCAGTACTTC. Protein sequence: CSVLGTGGYEQYF.

The chain employs TRBV7-9 and TRBJ1-2; D is perhaps TRBD1 (6 bases). V lost 8 bases and J lost 5, with 15 bases in between. CDR1 is SEHNR and CDR2 is FQNEAQ in the germline V gene (reference sequence). The CDR3 length is 13 residues. For the CDR3, the DNA is TGTGCCAGCGGTAGACAGGAGATATATGGCTACACCTTC. Its protein is CASGRQEIYGYTF.

Only one count was recorded for this clone. The rearrangement uses TRBV5-3 and TRBJ1-5; 8 bases fit TRBD1. TRBV5-3 carries the ORF label, with uncertain function. The CDR3 is 18 residues long. Trimming took 1 base from V and 5 from J; bases not matched to a gene: 14. CDR3 coding DNA: TGTGCCAGAAGCTTGACGCACTGTTCTACAGGGGGAGATCAGCCCCAGCATTTT. Protein product: CARSLTHCSTGGDQPQHF.

The count of this clone is one. The rearrangement joins TRBV11-3 to TRBJ2-2, with D perhaps TRBD1 (6 bases). CDR1 is SGHNT and CDR2 is YENEEA in the germline V gene. The V end lost 4 bases, the J end lost 1 base, and 7 bases lay between the germline ends. The CDR3 runs 14 residues. CDR3: CASSSTGNTGELFF. As DNA, the CDR3 is TGTGCCAGCAGCTCGACAGGGAACACCGGGGAGCTGTTTTTT.

The chain recombines TRBV4-3 with TRBJ2-3; a weak D match, TRBD2 (7 bases). Between the trimmed V and J ends, which lost 3 bases and 2 bases, there was a span of 15 bases. The germline V gene encodes CDR1 LGHNA and CDR2 YSLEER. This CDR3 region has 16 residues. The DNA for the CDR3 is TGCGCCAGCAGCCAGACAAGGGGGGGGCACACAGATACGCAGTATTTT. It translates to CASSQTRGGHTDTQYF.

The chain is built from TRBV19 and TRBJ1-2; D is ambiguous. The CDR3 runs 13 residues. The germline gives CDR1 LNHDA, CDR2 SQIVND (reference sequence). The V gene lost 5 bases and the J gene lost 7 bases, with 14 bases spanning the gap. DNA for the CDR3: TGTGCCAGTAGTGAGCTGACGATGGGTGGCTACACCTTC. This codes for CASSELTMGGYTF.

This clone was seen only a few times. V gene TRBV7-3 combines with J gene TRBJ2-3; 8 nucleotides align to TRBD2. The CDR3 has 14 amino acids. V shed 5 bases and J 5 bases; nucleotides not matched to a gene: 6. CDR1 is SGHTA and CDR2 is FQGTGA in the germline V gene. In nucleotides, the CDR3 is TGTGCCAGCAGCCTCGGGGGGGCAATAGATACGCAGTATTTT. This encodes CASSLGGAIDTQYF.

This clone has just one count. The chain is built from TRBV21-1 and TRBJ1-4; TRBD1, the D gene given by the table, was not confirmed from the DNA. TRBV21-1 is designated a pseudogene. The CDR3 spans 16 residues. The CDR3 DNA is TGTGCCAGCAGTAATGATCTGACAGCAACTAATGAAAAACTGTTTTTT. Translation gives CASSNDLTATNEKLFF.